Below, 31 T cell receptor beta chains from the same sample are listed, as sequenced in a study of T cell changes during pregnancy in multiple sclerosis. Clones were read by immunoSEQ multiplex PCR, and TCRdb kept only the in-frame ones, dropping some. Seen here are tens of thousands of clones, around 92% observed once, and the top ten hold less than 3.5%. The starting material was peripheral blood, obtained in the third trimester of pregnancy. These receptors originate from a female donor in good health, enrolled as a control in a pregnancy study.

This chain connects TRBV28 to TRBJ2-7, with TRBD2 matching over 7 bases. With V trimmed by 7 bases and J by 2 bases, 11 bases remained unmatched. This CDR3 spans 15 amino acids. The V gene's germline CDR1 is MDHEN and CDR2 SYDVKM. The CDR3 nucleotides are TGTGCCAGCATGCCCCGGGACTATCCAACCTACGAGCAGTACTTC. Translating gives CASMPRDYPTYEQYF.

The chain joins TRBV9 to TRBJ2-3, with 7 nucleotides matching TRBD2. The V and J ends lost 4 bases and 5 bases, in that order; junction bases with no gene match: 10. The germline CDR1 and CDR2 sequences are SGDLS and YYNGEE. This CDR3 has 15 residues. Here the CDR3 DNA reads TGTGCCAGCAGCTTACGGGGAGGGTTTGGAGATACGCAGTATTTT. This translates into CASSLRGGFGDTQYF. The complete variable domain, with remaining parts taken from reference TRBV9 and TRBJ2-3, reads DSGVTQTPKHLITATGQRVTLRCSPRSGDLSVYWYQQSLDQGLQFLIQYYNGEERAKGNILERFSAQQFPDLHSELNLSSLELGDSALYFCASSLRGGFGDTQYFGPGTRLTVL.

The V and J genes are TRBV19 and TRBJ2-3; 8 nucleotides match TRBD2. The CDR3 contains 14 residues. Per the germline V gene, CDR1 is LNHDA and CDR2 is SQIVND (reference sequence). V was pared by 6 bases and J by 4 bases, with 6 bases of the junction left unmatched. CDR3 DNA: TGTGCCAGTAGAGTGCTAGCGGGCTCAGATACGCAGTATTTT. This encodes CASRVLAGSDTQYF.

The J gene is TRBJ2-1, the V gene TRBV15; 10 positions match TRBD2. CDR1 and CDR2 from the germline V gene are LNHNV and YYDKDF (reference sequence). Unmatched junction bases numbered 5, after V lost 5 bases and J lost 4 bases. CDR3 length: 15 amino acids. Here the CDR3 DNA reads TGTGCCACCAGCCTAGCGGGAGAATCTTACAATGAGCAGTTCTTC. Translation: CATSLAGESYNEQFF. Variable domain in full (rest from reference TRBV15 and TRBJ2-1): DAMVIQNPRYQVTQFGKPVTLSCSQTLNHNVMYWYQQKSSQAPKLLFHYYDKDFNNEADTPDNFQSRRPNTSFCFLDIRSPGLGDTAMYLCATSLAGESYNEQFFGPGTRLTVL.

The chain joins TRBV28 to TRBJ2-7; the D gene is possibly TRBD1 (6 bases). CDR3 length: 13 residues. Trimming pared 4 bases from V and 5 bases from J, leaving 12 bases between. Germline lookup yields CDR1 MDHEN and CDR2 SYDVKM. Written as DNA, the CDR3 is TGTGCCAGCAGTTATCAGGGGTTACACGAGCAGTACTTC. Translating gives CASSYQGLHEQYF.

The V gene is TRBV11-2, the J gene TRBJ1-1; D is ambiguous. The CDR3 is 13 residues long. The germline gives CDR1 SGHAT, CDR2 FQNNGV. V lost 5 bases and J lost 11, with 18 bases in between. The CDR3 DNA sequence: TGTGCCAGCAGCACCCGGGCCGGGGAGGATGCTTTCTTT. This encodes CASSTRAGEDAFF.

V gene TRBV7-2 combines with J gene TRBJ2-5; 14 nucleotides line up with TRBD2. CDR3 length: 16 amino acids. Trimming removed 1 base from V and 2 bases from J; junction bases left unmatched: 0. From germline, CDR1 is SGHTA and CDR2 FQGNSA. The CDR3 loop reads CASSLGLAGGQETQYF. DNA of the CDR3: TGTGCCAGCAGCTTAGGACTAGCGGGGGGGCAAGAGACCCAGTACTTC.

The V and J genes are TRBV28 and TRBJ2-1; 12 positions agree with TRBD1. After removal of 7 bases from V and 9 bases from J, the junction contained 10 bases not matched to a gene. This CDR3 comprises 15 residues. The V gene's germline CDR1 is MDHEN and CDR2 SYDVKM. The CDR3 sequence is CASIAGDRGRGEQFF. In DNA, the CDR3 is TGTGCCAGCATAGCGGGGGACAGGGGGCGGGGTGAGCAGTTCTTC.

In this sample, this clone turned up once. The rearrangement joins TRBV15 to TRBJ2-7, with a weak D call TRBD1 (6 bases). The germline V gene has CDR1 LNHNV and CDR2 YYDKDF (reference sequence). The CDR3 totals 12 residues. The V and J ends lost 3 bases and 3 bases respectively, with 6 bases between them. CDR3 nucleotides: TGTGCCACCAGCAGGGACAGCTACGAGCAGTACTTC. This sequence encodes CATSRDSYEQYF.

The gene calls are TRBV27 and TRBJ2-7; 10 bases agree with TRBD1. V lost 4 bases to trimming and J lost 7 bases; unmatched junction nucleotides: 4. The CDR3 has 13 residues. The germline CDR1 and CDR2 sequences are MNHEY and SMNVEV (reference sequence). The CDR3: CASSSGQGLEQYF. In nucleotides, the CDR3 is TGTGCCAGCAGTTCGGGACAGGGGTTAGAGCAGTACTTC.

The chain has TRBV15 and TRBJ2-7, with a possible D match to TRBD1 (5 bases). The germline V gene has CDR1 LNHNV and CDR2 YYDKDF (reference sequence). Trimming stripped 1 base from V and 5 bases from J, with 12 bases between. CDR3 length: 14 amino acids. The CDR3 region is CATSRVGLVDEQYF. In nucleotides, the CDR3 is TGTGCCACCAGCAGAGTGGGGCTAGTTGACGAGCAGTACTTC. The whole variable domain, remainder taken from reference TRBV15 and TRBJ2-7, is DAMVIQNPRYQVTQFGKPVTLSCSQTLNHNVMYWYQQKSSQAPKLLFHYYDKDFNNEADTPDNFQSRRPNTSFCFLDIRSPGLGDTAMYLCATSRVGLVDEQYFGPGTRLTVT.

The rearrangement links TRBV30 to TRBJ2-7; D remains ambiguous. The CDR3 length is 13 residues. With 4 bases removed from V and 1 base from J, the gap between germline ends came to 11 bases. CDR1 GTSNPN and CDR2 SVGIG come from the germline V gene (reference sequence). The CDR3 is CAWNSKLSYEQYF. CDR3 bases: TGTGCCTGGAACTCCAAATTATCCTACGAGCAGTACTTC.

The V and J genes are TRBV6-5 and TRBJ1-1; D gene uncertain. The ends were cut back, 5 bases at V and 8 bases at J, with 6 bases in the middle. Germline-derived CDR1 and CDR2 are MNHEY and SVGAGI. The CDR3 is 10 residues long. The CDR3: CASSHQEAFF. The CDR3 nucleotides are TGTGCCAGCAGTCACCAGGAAGCTTTCTTT.

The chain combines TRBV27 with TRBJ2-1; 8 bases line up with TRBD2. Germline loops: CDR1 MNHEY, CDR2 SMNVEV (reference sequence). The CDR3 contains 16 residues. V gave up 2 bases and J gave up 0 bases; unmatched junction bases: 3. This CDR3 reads CASSLVGTSSYNEQFF. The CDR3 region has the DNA TGTGCCAGCAGTTTAGTCGGGACTAGCTCCTACAATGAGCAGTTCTTC.

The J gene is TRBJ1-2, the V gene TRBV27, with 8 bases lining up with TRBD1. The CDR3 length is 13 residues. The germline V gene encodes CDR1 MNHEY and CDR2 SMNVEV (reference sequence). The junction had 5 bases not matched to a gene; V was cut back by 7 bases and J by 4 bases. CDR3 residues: CASTQGAAYGYTF. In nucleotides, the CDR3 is TGTGCCAGCACTCAGGGGGCAGCCTATGGCTACACCTTC.

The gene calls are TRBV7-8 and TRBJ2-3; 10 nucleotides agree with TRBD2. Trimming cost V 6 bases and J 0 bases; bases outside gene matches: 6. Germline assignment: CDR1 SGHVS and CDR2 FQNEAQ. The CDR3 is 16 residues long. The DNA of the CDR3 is TGTGCCAGCAGGGTACGAGCGGGAGGGAGCACAGATACGCAGTATTTT. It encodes CASRVRAGGSTDTQYF.

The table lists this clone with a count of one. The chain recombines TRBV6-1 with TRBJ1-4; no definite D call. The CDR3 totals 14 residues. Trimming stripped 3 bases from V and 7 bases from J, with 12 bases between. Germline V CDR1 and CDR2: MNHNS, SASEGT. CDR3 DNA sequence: TGTGCCAGCAGTGAGGGGTGGGAGAGTGAAAAACTGTTTTTT. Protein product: CASSEGWESEKLFF.

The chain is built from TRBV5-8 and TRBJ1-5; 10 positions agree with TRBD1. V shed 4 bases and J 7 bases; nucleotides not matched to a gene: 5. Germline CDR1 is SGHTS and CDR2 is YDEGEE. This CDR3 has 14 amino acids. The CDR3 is CASSMDRGTQPQHF. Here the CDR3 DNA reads TGTGCCAGCAGCATGGACAGGGGGACCCAGCCCCAGCATTTT.

Here the CDR3 DNA reads TGTGCCAGCAGTAAGACTACTAAGGCACACGAGCAGTACTTC. Translating it yields CASSKTTKAHEQYF. The chain joins TRBV27 to TRBJ2-7; D possibly corresponds to TRBD2 (5 bases). Germline V gene data show CDR1 as MNHEY and CDR2 as SMNVEV (reference sequence). The V end was cut by 5 bases, the J end by 5 bases, with 16 bases between. This CDR3 region has 14 residues.

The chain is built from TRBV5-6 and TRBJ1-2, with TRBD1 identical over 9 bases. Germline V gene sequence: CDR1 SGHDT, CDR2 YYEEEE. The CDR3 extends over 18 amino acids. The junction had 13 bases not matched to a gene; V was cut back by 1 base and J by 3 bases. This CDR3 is CASSLSPEGQGNDYGYTF. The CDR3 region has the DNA TGTGCCAGCAGCTTGTCTCCCGAAGGACAGGGGAATGACTATGGCTACACCTTC.

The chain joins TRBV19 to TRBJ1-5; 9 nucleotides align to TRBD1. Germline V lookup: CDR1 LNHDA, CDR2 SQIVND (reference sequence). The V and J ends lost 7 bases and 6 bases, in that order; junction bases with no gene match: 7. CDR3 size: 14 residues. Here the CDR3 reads CASKTTGGGQPQHF. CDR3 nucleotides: TGTGCCAGTAAAACCACAGGGGGCGGTCAGCCCCAGCATTTT.

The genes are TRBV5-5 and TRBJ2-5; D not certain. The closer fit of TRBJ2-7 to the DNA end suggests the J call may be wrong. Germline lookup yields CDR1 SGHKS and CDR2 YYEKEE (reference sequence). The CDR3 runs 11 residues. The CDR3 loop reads CASSSHYEQYF. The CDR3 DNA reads TGTGCCAGCAGCAGTCACTACGAGCAGTACTTC.

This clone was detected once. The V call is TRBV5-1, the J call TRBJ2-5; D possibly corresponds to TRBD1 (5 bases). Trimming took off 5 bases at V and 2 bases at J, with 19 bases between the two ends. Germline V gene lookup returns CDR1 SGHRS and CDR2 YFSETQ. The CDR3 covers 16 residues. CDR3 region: CASRRILQGSQETQYF. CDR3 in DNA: TGCGCCAGCAGACGCATTCTTCAGGGTTCTCAAGAGACCCAGTACTTC.

The CDR3 reads CASSFAGTGAGNTIYF. CDR3 sequence (DNA): TGTGCCAGCAGCTTCGCCGGGACAGGGGCTGGAAACACCATATATTTT. The chain recombines TRBV7-8 with TRBJ1-3, with TRBD1 matching 10 bases. The CDR3 contains 16 residues. CDR1 and CDR2 from the germline V gene are SGHVS and FQNEAQ. J was trimmed by 2 bases and V by 3 bases; bases with no gene match: 4. Supplemented by reference TRBV7-8 and TRBJ1-3, the full variable domain reads GAGVSQSPRYKVAKRGQDVALRCDPISGHVSLFWYQQALGQGPEFLTYFQNEAQLDKSGLPSDRFFAERPEGSVSTLKIQRTQQEDSAVYLCASSFAGTGAGNTIYFGEGSWLTVV.

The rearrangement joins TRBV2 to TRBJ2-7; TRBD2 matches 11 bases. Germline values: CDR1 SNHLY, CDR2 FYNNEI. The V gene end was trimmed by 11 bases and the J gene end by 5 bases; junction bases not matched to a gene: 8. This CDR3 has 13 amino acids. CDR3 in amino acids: CAGTSGRPHEQYF. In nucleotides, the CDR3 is TGTGCCGGAACTAGCGGGAGACCCCACGAGCAGTACTTC.

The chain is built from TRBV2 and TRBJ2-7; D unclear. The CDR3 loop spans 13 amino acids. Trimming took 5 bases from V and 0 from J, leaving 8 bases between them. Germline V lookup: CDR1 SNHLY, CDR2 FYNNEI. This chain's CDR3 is CASSSSHSYEQYF. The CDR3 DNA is TGTGCCAGCAGTTCATCACACTCCTACGAGCAGTACTTC.

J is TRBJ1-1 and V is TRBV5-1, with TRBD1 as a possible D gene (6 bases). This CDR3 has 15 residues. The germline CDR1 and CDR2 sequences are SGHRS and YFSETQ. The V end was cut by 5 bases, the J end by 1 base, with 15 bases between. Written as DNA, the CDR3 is TGCGCCAGCAGGCCCGAGCTGACAGGGAACACTGAAGCTTTCTTT. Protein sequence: CASRPELTGNTEAFF.

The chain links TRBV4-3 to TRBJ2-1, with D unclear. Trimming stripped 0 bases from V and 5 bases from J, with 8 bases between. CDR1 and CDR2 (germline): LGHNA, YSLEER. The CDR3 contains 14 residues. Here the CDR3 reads CASSQDRVNNEQFF. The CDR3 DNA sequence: TGCGCCAGCAGCCAAGATCGGGTGAACAATGAGCAGTTCTTC.

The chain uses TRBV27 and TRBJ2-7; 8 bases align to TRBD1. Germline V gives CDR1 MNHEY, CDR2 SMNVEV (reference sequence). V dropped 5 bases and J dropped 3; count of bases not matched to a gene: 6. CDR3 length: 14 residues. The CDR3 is CASSPGTGVYEQYF. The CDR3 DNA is TGTGCCAGCAGTCCCGGGACAGGTGTCTACGAGCAGTACTTC.

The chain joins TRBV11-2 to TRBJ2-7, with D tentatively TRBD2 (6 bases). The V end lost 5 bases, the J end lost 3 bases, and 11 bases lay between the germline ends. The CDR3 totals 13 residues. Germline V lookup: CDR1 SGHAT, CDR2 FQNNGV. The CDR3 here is CASSGDSFYEQYF. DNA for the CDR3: TGTGCCAGCAGCGGGGACTCTTTCTACGAGCAGTACTTC.

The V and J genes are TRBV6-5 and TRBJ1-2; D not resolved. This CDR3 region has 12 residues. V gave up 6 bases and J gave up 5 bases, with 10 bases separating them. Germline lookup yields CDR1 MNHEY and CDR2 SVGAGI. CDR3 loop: CASSLDTYGYTF. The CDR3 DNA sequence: TGTGCCAGCAGCTTAGACACTTATGGCTACACCTTC.